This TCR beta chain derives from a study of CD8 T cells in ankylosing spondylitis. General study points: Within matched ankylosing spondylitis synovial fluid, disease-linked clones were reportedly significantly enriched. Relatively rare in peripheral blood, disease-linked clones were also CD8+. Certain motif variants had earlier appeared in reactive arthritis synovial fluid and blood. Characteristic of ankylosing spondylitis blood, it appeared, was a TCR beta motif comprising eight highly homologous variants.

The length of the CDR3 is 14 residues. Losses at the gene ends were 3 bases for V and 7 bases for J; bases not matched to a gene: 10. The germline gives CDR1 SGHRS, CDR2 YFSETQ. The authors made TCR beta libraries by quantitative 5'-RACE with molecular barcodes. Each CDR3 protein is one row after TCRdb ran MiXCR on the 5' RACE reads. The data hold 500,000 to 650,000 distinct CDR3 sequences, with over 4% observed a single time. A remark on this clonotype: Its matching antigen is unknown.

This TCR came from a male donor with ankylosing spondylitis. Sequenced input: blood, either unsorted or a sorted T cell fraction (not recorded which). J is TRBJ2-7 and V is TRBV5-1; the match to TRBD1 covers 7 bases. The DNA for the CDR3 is TGCGCCAGCAGCTCGACAGGGTTGGGAACGGAGCAGTACTTC. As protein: CASSSTGLGTEQYF.